This entry lists 29 T cell receptor beta chains sequenced from one sample in a study of blood T cell repertoires in COVID-19. The table came from immunoSEQ multiplex PCR; TCRdb's copy has only in-frame clones and leaves some out. This sample carries about 87,000 clones, more than 85% of them seen once, and the ten largest clones take around 5.2%. Sample: peripheral blood. Source of these receptors: a man in his forties with acute or convalescent COVID-19.

This clone was seen only once. The V and J genes are TRBV6-6 and TRBJ2-7; 12 nucleotides line up with TRBD2. This CDR3 has 14 residues. The germline gives CDR1 MNHNY, CDR2 SVGAGI (reference sequence). V trimming: 6 bases; J trimming: 3 bases; junction bases outside the gene matches: 3. CDR3 loop: CASRETSGGYEQYF. The CDR3 coding sequence is TGTGCCAGCAGAGAGACTAGCGGGGGCTACGAGCAGTACTTC.

This chain connects TRBV24-1 to TRBJ2-5, with TRBD1 identical over 9 bases. The V gene's germline CDR1 is KGHDR and CDR2 SFDVKD. V dropped 7 bases and J dropped 2; count of bases not matched to a gene: 1. The CDR3 has 13 amino acids. The DNA for the CDR3 is TGTGCCACCAGCGACAGGGGGCAAGAGACCCAGTACTTC. This sequence encodes CATSDRGQETQYF.

The chain has TRBV10-1 and TRBJ1-1; TRBD1 is a possible D gene (5 bases). CDR1 is WNHNN and CDR2 is SYGVQD in the germline V gene (reference sequence). The CDR3 totals 13 residues. V was clipped by 4 bases and J by 6 bases, with 12 bases between them. CDR3 protein: CASSGTSVAEAFF. DNA of the CDR3: TGCGCCAGCAGTGGGACATCAGTCGCTGAAGCTTTCTTT.

This clone came up a few times. J is TRBJ2-7 and V is TRBV11-3, with 9 nucleotides matching TRBD1. J lost 7 bases, V lost 0 bases, and 16 bases had no gene match. CDR3 size: 18 residues. Germline lookup yields CDR1 SGHNT and CDR2 YENEEA. CDR3 sequence (DNA): TGTGCCAGCAGCTTAGATCCCCTCCGGGACAGGGTGAAATGGGAGCAGTACTTC. Its protein is CASSLDPLRDRVKWEQYF.

The sample holds one count of this clone. The chain links TRBV12-5 to TRBJ2-1, with TRBD2 as a possible D gene (5 bases). CDR3 length equals 17 residues. Trimming removed 2 bases from V and 7 bases from J, with 21 bases in between. Germline CDR1 is LGHNT and CDR2 is FRNRAP. The CDR3 DNA is TGTGCTAGTGGTTTGAGTCGGGAAGGGTCCTTGGGGAATGAGCAGTTCTTC. This gives the protein CASGLSREGSLGNEQFF.

This chain joins TRBV7-8 and TRBJ1-2; D is ambiguous. This CDR3 comprises 13 residues. Per germline, CDR1 SGHVS and CDR2 FQNEAQ. V dropped 4 bases and J dropped 4 bases, with 10 bases sitting between them. The DNA of the CDR3 is TGTGCCAGCAGCTCCTCGACATTCTATGGCTACACCTTC. Its translation: CASSSSTFYGYTF. The full variable domain, with the rest looked up from reference TRBV7-8 and TRBJ1-2, is GAGVSQSPRYKVAKRGQDVALRCDPISGHVSLFWYQQALGQGPEFLTYFQNEAQLDKSGLPSDRFFAERPEGSVSTLKIQRTQQEDSAVYLCASSSSTFYGYTFGSGTRLTVV.

The gene calls are TRBV14 and TRBJ2-2; no definite D call. CDR1 and CDR2 (germline): SGHDN, FVKESK. Trimming stripped 3 bases from V and 3 bases from J, with 14 bases between. The CDR3 covers 16 residues. The CDR3 DNA reads TGTGCCAGCAGCCAGGAACGGGTGATCGACACCGGGGAGCTGTTTTTT. This sequence encodes CASSQERVIDTGELFF.

The V and J genes are TRBV4-1 and TRBJ2-7; 7 bases line up with TRBD1. The CDR3 runs 16 residues. Germline V CDR1 and CDR2: MGHRA, YSYEKL. V lost 3 bases and J lost 3; bases outside the gene matches: 11. The chain's CDR3 is CASSQAPGQILYEQYF. The CDR3 nucleotides are TGCGCCAGCAGCCAGGCTCCGGGACAGATACTCTACGAGCAGTACTTC.

V gene TRBV29-1 combines with J gene TRBJ1-1, with D possibly matching TRBD1 (5 bases). In germline, CDR1 is SQVTM, CDR2 ANQGSEA. Between the trimmed V and J ends, which lost 4 bases and 4 bases, there was a span of 7 bases. The CDR3 is 11 residues long. CDR3 DNA: TGCAGCGTTGTAGGGGTCACTGAAGCTTTCTTT. Translation gives CSVVGVTEAFF.

The chain carries TRBV30 and TRBJ2-1; TRBD2 aligns across 13 bases. CDR3 size: 15 residues. The germline V gene has CDR1 GTSNPN and CDR2 SVGIG (reference sequence). Germline trimming cut 2 bases from V and 4 bases from J; bases unmatched to any gene: 2. CDR3 in DNA: TGTGCCTGGAGTCGGACTAGCGGGAGATACAATGAGCAGTTCTTC. Amino acids: CAWSRTSGRYNEQFF.

The chain uses TRBV4-1 and TRBJ2-7; 7 bases fit TRBD1. Per the germline V gene, CDR1 is MGHRA and CDR2 is YSYEKL. This CDR3 has 14 amino acids. Trimming at V came to 4 bases and at J to 3 bases, leaving 6 bases not matched to a gene. CDR3 DNA sequence: TGCGCCAGCAGCCTCCTTCGACAGGGCTACGAGCAGTACTTC. Its protein is CASSLLRQGYEQYF.

The V and J genes are TRBV10-2 and TRBJ1-1; 7 bases line up with TRBD1. Per germline, CDR1 WSHSY and CDR2 SAAADI. The CDR3 runs to 12 residues. V dropped 5 bases and J dropped 6; count of bases not matched to a gene: 3. The CDR3: CASSSGGAEAFF. CDR3 coding DNA: TGCGCCAGCAGTTCAGGGGGAGCTGAAGCTTTCTTT.

The rearrangement joins TRBV10-3 to TRBJ1-1, with TRBD1 matching 10 bases. The CDR3 has 15 residues. Germline V lookup: CDR1 ENHRY, CDR2 SYGVKD. With V trimmed by 6 bases and J by 5 bases, 9 bases remained unmatched. CDR3 in DNA: TGTGCCATCAGGCGGGGGGGGACAGGGGAAACTGAAGCTTTCTTT. Translated, it gives CAIRRGGTGETEAFF.

The gene calls are TRBV7-2 and TRBJ1-2; maybe TRBD1 (5 bases). V lost 1 base to trimming and J lost 4 bases, with 13 bases between them. CDR1 and CDR2 from the germline V gene are SGHTA and FQGNSA. CDR3 size: 15 residues. Written as DNA, the CDR3 is TGTGCCAGCAGCTTAGGCCCGACAGCGATCTATGGCTACACCTTC. It encodes CASSLGPTAIYGYTF.

As DNA, the CDR3 is TGTGCCAGCAGTTACTCGAGTGGAGTCGAGACCCAGTACTTC. Translation: CASSYSSGVETQYF. V usage is TRBV6-5 and J usage is TRBJ2-5; no clear D. Germline CDR1 and CDR2: MNHEY and SVGAGI. Trimming removed 0 bases at V and 5 bases at J, with 10 bases between. The CDR3 is made up of 14 amino acids.

This clone appeared a single time. This chain joins TRBV19 and TRBJ1-1, with 8 bases lining up with TRBD1. Trimming removed 5 bases from V and 3 bases from J; junction bases left unmatched: 8. CDR1 is LNHDA, CDR2 SQIVND, per germline (reference sequence). There are 15 residues in the CDR3. This CDR3 reads CASSLQGARDTEAFF. The CDR3 bases are TGTGCCAGTAGTCTTCAGGGGGCGCGGGACACTGAAGCTTTCTTT.

The CDR3 spells CASSLSGRVQETQYF. The CDR3 region has the DNA TGTGCCAGCAGCTTAAGCGGGAGGGTCCAAGAGACCCAGTACTTC. This chain uses TRBV7-2 with TRBJ2-5; TRBD2 aligns across 10 bases. The CDR3 length is 15 residues. Germline trimming cut 2 bases from V and 1 base from J; bases unmatched to any gene: 1. Per the germline V gene, CDR1 is SGHTA and CDR2 is FQGNSA.

The gene calls are TRBV2 and TRBJ1-4, with 7 bases that match TRBD1. The CDR3 has 14 amino acids. With 7 bases clipped from V and 8 bases from J, the junction kept 10 bases outside the gene matches. Germline assignment: CDR1 SNHLY and CDR2 FYNNEI. CDR3 sequence reads: CASTSTGRFEKLFF. In DNA form, the CDR3 reads TGTGCCAGCACATCGACAGGGAGGTTCGAAAAACTGTTTTTT.

V usage is TRBV2 and J usage is TRBJ1-4; TRBD1 is a possible D gene (6 bases). Germline values: CDR1 SNHLY, CDR2 FYNNEI. V lost 6 bases, J lost 12 bases, and 8 bases lay in between. This CDR3 region has 10 residues. The CDR3 here is CASRRTELFF. In DNA, the CDR3 is TGTGCCAGCAGAAGGACAGAACTGTTTTTT.

The chain carries TRBV6-5 and TRBJ2-2; the match to TRBD1 covers 9 bases. J lost 6 bases, V lost 6 bases, and 5 bases had no gene match. In germline, CDR1 is MNHEY, CDR2 SVGAGI. The CDR3 runs 14 residues. The DNA for the CDR3 is TGTGCCAGCAGGACGGACAGGGGAGCCGGGGAGCTGTTTTTT. Residues: CASRTDRGAGELFF.

The chain couples TRBV7-2 to TRBJ1-4; 9 bases match TRBD1. This CDR3 has 15 residues. The germline V gene has CDR1 SGHTA and CDR2 FQGNSA. J lost 8 bases, V lost 1 base, and 5 bases had no gene match. CDR3 sequence: CASSLGTGAEEKLFF. CDR3 DNA sequence: TGTGCCAGCAGCTTAGGGACAGGGGCGGAAGAAAAACTGTTTTTT. The full variable domain, rest sourced from reference TRBV7-2 and TRBJ1-4, is GAGVSQSPSNKVTEKGKDVELRCDPISGHTALYWYRQSLGQGLEFLIYFQGNSAPDKSGLPSDRFSAERTGGSVSTLTIQRTQQEDSAVYLCASSLGTGAEEKLFFGSGTQLSVL.

V is TRBV3-1 (or the pseudogene TRBV3-2) and J is TRBJ1-1; 7 positions match TRBD1. Germline V CDR1 and CDR2: LGHDT, YNNKEL (reference sequence). The CDR3 is 12 residues long. The junction had 4 bases not matched to a gene; V was cut back by 1 base and J by 11 bases. CDR3 residues: CASSQVGQKAFF. In DNA form, the CDR3 reads TGTGCCAGCAGCCAAGTGGGACAGAAGGCTTTCTTT.

V usage is TRBV11-3 and J usage is TRBJ1-4; D is possibly TRBD1 (6 bases). Germline CDR1 and CDR2: SGHNT and YENEEA. The CDR3 spans 17 residues. V dropped 0 bases and J dropped 1 base, with 12 bases sitting between them. The CDR3: CASSLEGGRETNEKLFF. CDR3 bases: TGTGCCAGCAGCTTAGAGGGGGGGCGCGAAACTAATGAAAAACTGTTTTTT.

This chain uses TRBV3-1 (or the pseudogene TRBV3-2) with TRBJ1-2, with 7 bases lining up with TRBD1. Germline loops: CDR1 LGHDT, CDR2 YNNKEL (reference sequence). The J segment lost 4 bases and the V segment lost 3 bases, leaving 8 bases of the junction unmatched. There are 15 residues in the CDR3. In nucleotides, the CDR3 is TGTGCCAGCAGCCACCGACAGGGCGAGAGCTATGGCTACACCTTC. It specifies CASSHRQGESYGYTF.

The V gene is TRBV6-2 or TRBV6-3, the J gene TRBJ1-5; the match to TRBD1 covers 9 bases. The ends lost 2 bases at V and 7 bases at J; junction bases unmatched: 6. This CDR3 comprises 15 residues. Germline CDR1 reads MNHEY; CDR2 reads SVGEGT. This CDR3 reads CASSYVGQGWQPQHF. In DNA form, the CDR3 reads TGTGCCAGCAGTTACGTGGGACAGGGCTGGCAGCCCCAGCATTTT.

The chain joins TRBV11-2 to TRBJ1-4, with 9 bases identical to TRBD1. This CDR3 region has 17 residues. Germline values: CDR1 SGHAT, CDR2 FQNNGV. V dropped 5 bases and J dropped 0; count of bases not matched to a gene: 7. CDR3 nucleotide sequence: TGTGCCAGCAGCATCGGACAGGGGACTCCAACTAATGAAAAACTGTTTTTT. This codes for CASSIGQGTPTNEKLFF.

The CDR3 region has the DNA TGTGCCAGCAGCCCGATTCCCGGGCCCAGCGGCACTGAAGCTTTCTTT. Translating gives CASSPIPGPSGTEAFF. V gene TRBV6-2 or TRBV6-3 combines with J gene TRBJ1-1; no clear D gene. The V end was cut by 6 bases, the J end by 4 bases, with 21 bases between. This CDR3 spans 16 amino acids. Germline-derived CDR1 and CDR2 are MNHEY and SVGEGT.

The J gene is TRBJ1-1, the V gene TRBV5-1; 7 bases match TRBD1. This CDR3 has 15 residues. Germline loops: CDR1 SGHRS, CDR2 YFSETQ. J lost 5 bases, V lost 4 bases, and 11 bases had no gene match. CDR3 DNA sequence: TGCGCCAGCAGCGGAGGGACAGCCATGCGGACTGAAGCTTTCTTT. Translated: CASSGGTAMRTEAFF. Combining the CDR3 with reference TRBV5-1 and TRBJ1-1 gives the whole variable domain KAGVTQTPRYLIKTRGQQVTLSCSPISGHRSVSWYQQTPGQGLQFLFEYFSETQRNKGNFPGRFSGRQFSNSRSEMNVSTLELGDSALYLCASSGGTAMRTEAFFGQGTRLTVV.

This clone was seen at least ten times. This chain connects TRBV5-1 to TRBJ1-2; 9 bases agree with TRBD1. Germline V CDR1 and CDR2: SGHRS, YFSETQ. The CDR3 is 14 residues long. Trimming cost V 6 bases and J 5 bases; bases outside gene matches: 8. CDR3 region: CASKQGAVSYGYTF. The CDR3 DNA is TGCGCCAGCAAACAGGGGGCGGTTAGTTATGGCTACACCTTC.